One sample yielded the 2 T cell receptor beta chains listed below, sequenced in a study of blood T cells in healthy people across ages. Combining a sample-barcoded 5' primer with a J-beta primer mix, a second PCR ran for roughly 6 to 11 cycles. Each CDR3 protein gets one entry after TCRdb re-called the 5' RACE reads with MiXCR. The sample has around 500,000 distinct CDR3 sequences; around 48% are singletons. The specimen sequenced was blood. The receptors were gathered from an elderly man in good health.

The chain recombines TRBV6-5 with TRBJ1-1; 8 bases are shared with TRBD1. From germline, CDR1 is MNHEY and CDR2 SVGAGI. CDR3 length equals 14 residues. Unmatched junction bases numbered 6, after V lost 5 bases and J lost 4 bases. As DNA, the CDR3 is TGTGCCAGCAGTAACGGACAGGGACCCACTGAAGCTTTCTTT. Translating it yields CASSNGQGPTEAFF.

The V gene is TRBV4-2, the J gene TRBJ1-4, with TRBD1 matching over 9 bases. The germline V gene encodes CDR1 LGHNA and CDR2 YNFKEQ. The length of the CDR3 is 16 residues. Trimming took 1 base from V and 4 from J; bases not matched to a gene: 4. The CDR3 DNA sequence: TGTGCCAGCAGCCAAGGGGACAGGGCTGATAATGAAAAACTGTTTTTT. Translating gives CASSQGDRADNEKLFF.